In this sample, the clone carrying this TCR beta chain turned up once. Its antigen is as yet unknown. PCR was performed using 60 Vbeta and 13 Jbeta primers. Libraries were prepared by immunoSEQ multiplex PCR; TCRdb keeps only in-frame clonotypes and omits some of them. The sample records some 200,000 clones, 60% to 85% being singletons. The data were taken from a study of cytomegalovirus exposure and HLA in healthy donors. Whole-study results and caveats: Among TCR beta chains, those listed as cytomegalovirus-associated numbered over 150.

Sequences were obtained from PBMCs. The receptor's source is a man between 35 and 55 years old in good health and CMV-seronegative.

Here the CDR3 reads CASSYETTGEEAFF. The CDR3 coding sequence is TGTGCCAGCAGTTACGAAACTACAGGGGAAGAAGCTTTCTTT. The chain is built from TRBV6-6 and TRBJ1-1; TRBD1 aligns across 7 bases. J was trimmed by 8 bases and V by 2 bases; bases with no gene match: 8. The CDR3 runs 14 residues. CDR1 is MNHNY, CDR2 SVGAGI, per germline (reference sequence).